One and the same sample provided the 3 T cell receptor beta chains below, sequenced in a study of T cell clonotyping in hematopoietic cell transplantation (dated by TCRdb to 2020 to 2022). In light of the paper, this sample's time point label describes: recipient sample about 28 days before transplant, after cytoreduction. The library was prepared using the immunoSEQ multiplex PCR assay. The table was pulled from immuneACCESS by TCRdb, which kept in-frame rearrangements only. Such tables lose some clones; where checked, under half of the loss comes from unresolved V genes, and the rest has no known cause. This sample has about 9,000 clones in its table, and approximately 80% of those were observed once. The top ten constitute around a third of the sample. Sequencing was performed on peripheral blood mononuclear cells, taken before stem cell transplant. The receptor source for this set is a man in his 60s with acute myeloid leukemia. Some clones in this sample may be carry-over from other donors' samples.

The chain couples TRBV6-5 to TRBJ1-1; a weak D match, TRBD1 (6 bases). From germline, CDR1 is MNHEY and CDR2 SVGAGI. CDR3 length: 13 residues. Trimming removed 8 bases from V and 1 base from J, with 11 bases in between. The CDR3 DNA sequence: TGTGCCAGCCAGGGGTTTGGGAACACTGAAGCTTTCTTT. It encodes CASQGFGNTEAFF.

The genes are TRBV7-8 and TRBJ2-1, with D perhaps TRBD2 (5 bases). Germline loops: CDR1 SGHVS, CDR2 FQNEAQ. Between the trimmed V and J ends, which lost 2 bases and 0 bases, there was a span of 11 bases. The length of the CDR3 is 16 residues. CDR3 loop: CASSLLREFSYNEQFF. The CDR3 coding sequence is TGTGCCAGCAGCTTACTGAGGGAATTCTCCTACAATGAGCAGTTCTTC.

The V and J genes are TRBV28 and TRBJ1-1; 8 positions match TRBD1. V dropped 8 bases and J dropped 5; count of bases not matched to a gene: 4. The CDR3 is 12 amino acids. The germline CDR1 and CDR2 sequences are MDHEN and SYDVKM. CDR3 protein: CASGQGWTEAFF. The CDR3 DNA reads as TGTGCCAGCGGACAGGGTTGGACTGAAGCTTTCTTT.